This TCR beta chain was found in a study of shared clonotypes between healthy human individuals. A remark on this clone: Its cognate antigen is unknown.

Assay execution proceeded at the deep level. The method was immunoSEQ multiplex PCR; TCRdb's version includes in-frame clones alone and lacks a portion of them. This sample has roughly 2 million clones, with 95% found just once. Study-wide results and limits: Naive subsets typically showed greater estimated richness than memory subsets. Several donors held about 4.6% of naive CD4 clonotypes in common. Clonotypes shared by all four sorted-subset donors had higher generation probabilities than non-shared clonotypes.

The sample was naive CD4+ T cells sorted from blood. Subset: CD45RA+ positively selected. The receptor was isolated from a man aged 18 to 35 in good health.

CDR3: CASSNRTGATNEKLFF. The CDR3 DNA sequence: TGTGCCAGTAGCAATCGGACGGGGGCAACTAATGAAAAACTGTTTTTT. V gene TRBV19 combines with J gene TRBJ1-4, with D maybe TRBD1 (5 bases). CDR3 size: 16 residues. Trimming cost V 6 bases and J 0 bases, with 14 bases left between them. CDR1 is LNHDA, CDR2 SQIVND, per germline (reference sequence). The whole variable domain, filled in from reference TRBV19 and TRBJ1-4, reads DGGITQSPKYLFRKEGQNVTLSCEQNLNHDAMYWYRQDPGQGLRLIYYSQIVNDFQKGDIAEGYSVSREKKESFPLTVTSAQKNPTAFYLCASSNRTGATNEKLFFGSGTQLSVL.